The clone carrying this T cell receptor (beta chain) was seen a few times. The antigen is not known. Here immunoSEQ multiplex PCR was the method, and the copy in TCRdb shows in-frame clones only, minus some. Among about 110,000 clones listed, roughly 90% were seen once. The record originates from a study of T cell responses to AZD1222 COVID-19 vaccine. Samples with a second dose at about 4 or about 12 weeks were pooled together. The germline CDR1 and CDR2 sequences are DFQATT and SNEGSKA (reference sequence). The CDR3 loop spans 15 amino acids. After removal of 3 bases from V and 8 bases from J, the junction contained 7 bases not matched to a gene. The study, taken as a whole, reports: Along spike, vaccine-associated CD4 TCRs were found throughout, with dominance at 160-218 and 743-854. Following two doses of AZD1222, Spike-specific TCR breadth and depth rose.

This TCR came from an adult who received the AZD1222 COVID-19 vaccine. V and J are TRBV20-1 and TRBJ2-1; the match to TRBD2 covers 13 bases. Here the sequenced sample was peripheral blood, taken 28 days after the second AZD1222 dose. The CDR3 DNA reads as TGCAGTGCTAGTCTTCGGACTAGCGGGAGTGATGAGCAGTTCTTC. It translates to CSASLRTSGSDEQFF.